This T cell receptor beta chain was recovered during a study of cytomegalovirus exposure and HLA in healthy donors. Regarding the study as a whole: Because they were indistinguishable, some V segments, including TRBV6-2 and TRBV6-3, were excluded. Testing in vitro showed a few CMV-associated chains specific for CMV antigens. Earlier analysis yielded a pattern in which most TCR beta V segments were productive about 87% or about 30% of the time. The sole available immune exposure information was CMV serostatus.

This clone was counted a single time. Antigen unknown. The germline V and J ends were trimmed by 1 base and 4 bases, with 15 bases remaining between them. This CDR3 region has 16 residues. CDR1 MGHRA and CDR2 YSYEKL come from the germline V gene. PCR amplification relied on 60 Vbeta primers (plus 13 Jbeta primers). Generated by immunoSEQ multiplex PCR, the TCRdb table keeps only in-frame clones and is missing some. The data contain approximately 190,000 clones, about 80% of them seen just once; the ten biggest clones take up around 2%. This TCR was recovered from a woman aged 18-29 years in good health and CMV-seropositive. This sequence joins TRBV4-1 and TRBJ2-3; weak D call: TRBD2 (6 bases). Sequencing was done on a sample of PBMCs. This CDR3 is CASSQVGGTGSDTQYF. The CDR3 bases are TGCGCCAGCAGCCAAGTGGGGGGTACGGGGTCAGATACGCAGTATTTT.